These 20 T cell receptor beta chains originate from one sample sequenced in a study of cytotoxic CD8 clonotypes in ibrutinib-treated CLL. Assay: immunoSEQ multiplex PCR; the TCRdb copy retains only in-frame clones and omits some. The repertoire holds about 140,000 clones, 80% to 95% seen once, with 10% to 13% in the top ten. Here the sequenced sample was PBMCs, taken after 12 months of ibrutinib treatment. These receptors originate from a human donor with chronic lymphocytic leukemia.

The rearrangement links TRBV11-2 to TRBJ1-5; D gene uncertain. Germline V gene data show CDR1 as SGHAT and CDR2 as FQNNGV. The CDR3 covers 13 residues. V lost 4 bases and J 5 bases, leaving 9 bases between the germline ends. The CDR3 DNA follows: TGTGCCAGCAGCTACACTACCGATCAGCCCCAGCATTTT. Translation gives CASSYTTDQPQHF.

The genes are TRBV7-3 and TRBJ1-2; no firm D call. V was trimmed by 3 bases and J by 3 bases, leaving 14 bases between them. CDR1 is SGHTA and CDR2 is FQGTGA in the germline V gene. This CDR3 is built from 15 residues. CDR3 residues: CASSLDSSPDYGYTF. CDR3 in DNA: TGTGCCAGCAGCTTGGACTCCAGCCCAGACTATGGCTACACCTTC.

For this clone: The same CDR3 also results from other DNA sequences found in this sample. The rearrangement uses TRBV7-2 and TRBJ2-1, with 10 bases fitting TRBD2. The CDR3 sequence is 15 residues long. Germline CDR1 SGHTA, CDR2 FQGNSA. V was clipped by 5 bases and J by 3 bases; unmatched bases: 4. DNA for the CDR3: TGTGCCAGCAGCCCGGGGACTAGCGTCTACAATGAGCAGTTCTTC. This codes for CASSPGTSVYNEQFF.

This clone appeared once. The chain employs TRBV6-6 and TRBJ2-7, with D uncertain. CDR1 is MNHNY, CDR2 SVGAGI, per germline (reference sequence). V was shortened by 0 bases and J by 4 bases, with 10 bases between the two germline ends. This CDR3 has 14 residues. DNA for the CDR3: TGTGCCAGCAGTTACTCGAGCCCAGATTACGAGCAGTACTTC. It codes for CASSYSSPDYEQYF.

This clone was detected only once. The chain joins TRBV18 to TRBJ1-3; 7 bases are shared with TRBD1. CDR3 length: 16 residues. The junction had 6 bases not matched to a gene; V was cut back by 4 bases and J by 0 bases. Looked up from germline, CDR1 is KGHSH and CDR2 is LQKENI. The CDR3 region has the DNA TGTGCCAGCTCACTGGGACAGCAGAGCTCTGGAAACACCATATATTTT. Translation: CASSLGQQSSGNTIYF.

V gene TRBV11-3 combines with J gene TRBJ1-5; D is unresolved. The V and J ends lost 5 bases and 5 bases respectively, with 13 bases between them. Per the germline V gene, CDR1 is SGHNT and CDR2 is YENEEA. The CDR3 has 14 residues. The CDR3 coding sequence is TGTGCCAGCAGCCTCGTCTTGCGCTATCAGCCCCAGCATTTT. It encodes CASSLVLRYQPQHF.

The chain recombines TRBV11-2 with TRBJ1-1; a weak D match, TRBD1 (6 bases). V was pared by 1 base and J by 3 bases, with 9 bases between. The V gene's germline CDR1 is SGHAT and CDR2 FQNNGV. The length of the CDR3 is 14 residues. CDR3: CASSLGDTYTEAFF. The CDR3 DNA follows: TGTGCCAGCAGCTTAGGGGACACCTACACTGAAGCTTTCTTT.

This clone was seen a single time. The rearrangement links TRBV25-1 to TRBJ2-1; D gene uncertain. V lost 3 bases and J 0 bases, leaving 9 bases between the germline ends. Germline CDR1 MGHDK, CDR2 SYGVNS. CDR3 length: 15 amino acids. CDR3 in DNA: TGTGCCAGCAGTGATTTGGGGTTCTCCTACAATGAGCAGTTCTTC. Translating gives CASSDLGFSYNEQFF.

The chain combines TRBV6-5 with TRBJ2-5, with D possibly TRBD2 on 5 matching bases. This CDR3 contains 13 residues. Germline CDR1 is MNHEY and CDR2 is SVGAGI. Trimming pared 2 bases from V and 5 bases from J, leaving 9 bases between. CDR3 DNA sequence: TGTGCCAGCAGTTACGCGGGTACGGAGACCCAGTACTTC. Its protein is CASSYAGTETQYF.

The rearrangement uses TRBV9 and TRBJ2-2; D possibly corresponds to TRBD1 (6 bases). The CDR3 spans 14 residues. The germline V and J ends were trimmed by 3 bases and 5 bases, with 11 bases remaining between them. Germline values: CDR1 SGDLS, CDR2 YYNGEE. Here the CDR3 reads CASSAQTGTGELFF. In DNA form, the CDR3 reads TGTGCCAGCAGCGCCCAGACAGGTACCGGGGAGCTGTTTTTT.

V gene TRBV11-2 combines with J gene TRBJ2-5, with TRBD2 identical over 11 bases. Germline CDR1 is SGHAT and CDR2 is FQNNGV. V lost 5 bases, J lost 4 bases, and 15 bases stayed unmatched. There are 18 residues in the CDR3. CDR3 loop: CASSPPGLAAHEGETQYF. CDR3 DNA: TGTGCCAGCAGCCCGCCGGGACTAGCGGCCCATGAGGGAGAGACCCAGTACTTC. The full variable domain, with the rest looked up from reference TRBV11-2 and TRBJ2-5, is EAGVAQSPRYKIIEKRQSVAFWCNPISGHATLYWYQQILGQGPKLLIQFQNNGVVDDSQLPKDRFSAERLKGVDSTLKIQPAKLEDSAVYLCASSPPGLAAHEGETQYFGPGTRLLVL.

This clone was counted a single time. V and J are TRBV2 and TRBJ2-3; 9 bases agree with TRBD1. CDR3 length: 14 residues. CDR1 is SNHLY and CDR2 is FYNNEI in the germline V gene. The V segment lost 5 bases and the J segment 5 bases; nucleotides outside the gene matches: 5. CDR3: CASSQQGAGDTQYF. CDR3 nucleotide sequence: TGTGCCAGCAGTCAACAGGGGGCCGGAGATACGCAGTATTTT.

V and J are TRBV7-3 and TRBJ2-2; D tentatively fits TRBD1 or TRBD2 (5 bases each). Germline lookup yields CDR1 SGHTA and CDR2 FQGTGA. V lost 3 bases and J 5 bases, leaving 13 bases between the germline ends. The CDR3 is 15 residues long. CDR3 bases: TGTGCCAGCAGCTTTGAGGGGCGAACTACCGGGGAGCTGTTTTTT. Its protein product is CASSFEGRTTGELFF.

This chain joins TRBV6-5 and TRBJ2-7; D is perhaps TRBD1 (6 bases). The V end lost 2 bases, the J end lost 4 bases, and 12 bases lay between the germline ends. The germline V gene has CDR1 MNHEY and CDR2 SVGAGI. CDR3 length: 14 amino acids. The CDR3 here is CASSYVRGTYEQYF. CDR3 in DNA: TGTGCCAGCAGTTACGTCAGGGGTACGTACGAGCAGTACTTC.

This chain uses TRBV7-9 with TRBJ2-7, with TRBD2 as a possible D gene (6 bases). Trimming removed 3 bases from V and 1 base from J, with 10 bases in between. CDR3 length equals 14 residues. Germline loops: CDR1 SEHNR, CDR2 FQNEAQ (reference sequence). For the CDR3, the DNA is TGTGCCAGCAGCTTTCCTCGGGGGTCCTACGAGCAGTACTTC. Its protein product is CASSFPRGSYEQYF.

This clone was recorded only once. The rearrangement uses TRBV28 and TRBJ1-2; 8 bases agree with TRBD1. Germline values: CDR1 MDHEN, CDR2 SYDVKM. CDR3 length: 14 residues. Germline trimming cut 6 bases from V and 4 bases from J; bases unmatched to any gene: 7. CDR3 region: CASSAGQGAYGYTF. CDR3 DNA: TGTGCCAGCAGCGCTGGACAGGGCGCCTATGGCTACACCTTC.

This rearrangement joins TRBV11-1 to TRBJ2-5; tentative D call: TRBD2 (8 bases). V lost 5 bases to trimming and J lost 5 bases, with 21 bases between them. CDR3 length: 16 amino acids. From germline, CDR1 is SGHAT and CDR2 FQDESV (reference sequence). CDR3 DNA sequence: TGTGCCAGCAGCCGGCCGGGAGGGGGCCTCCACGAGACCCAGTACTTC. This translates into CASSRPGGGLHETQYF.

The chain recombines TRBV2 with TRBJ2-7; a weak D match, TRBD2 (6 bases). Between the trimmed V and J ends, which lost 3 bases and 7 bases, there was a span of 13 bases. The CDR3 is 13 residues long. Germline V gene lookup returns CDR1 SNHLY and CDR2 FYNNEI. The CDR3 bases are TGTGCCAGCAGTGAGATTAAAGGAGGGGAGCAGTACTTC. Amino acids: CASSEIKGGEQYF.

The chain has TRBV7-2 and TRBJ1-2, with D unclear. This CDR3 comprises 12 residues. Trimming stripped 2 bases from V and 3 bases from J, with 4 bases between. Germline V gives CDR1 SGHTA, CDR2 FQGNSA. The CDR3 spells CASSLSDYGYTF. The CDR3 nucleotides read TGTGCCAGCAGCTTATCCGACTATGGCTACACCTTC.

V is TRBV28 and J is TRBJ2-3; 12 bases fit TRBD2. Per the germline V gene, CDR1 is MDHEN and CDR2 is SYDVKM. The V and J ends lost 3 bases and 3 bases, in that order; junction bases with no gene match: 10. CDR3 length: 18 residues. The CDR3: CASSLRGLAGGLTDTQYF. CDR3 nucleotide sequence: TGTGCCAGCAGTTTGCGCGGGCTAGCGGGAGGGCTGACAGATACGCAGTATTTT.